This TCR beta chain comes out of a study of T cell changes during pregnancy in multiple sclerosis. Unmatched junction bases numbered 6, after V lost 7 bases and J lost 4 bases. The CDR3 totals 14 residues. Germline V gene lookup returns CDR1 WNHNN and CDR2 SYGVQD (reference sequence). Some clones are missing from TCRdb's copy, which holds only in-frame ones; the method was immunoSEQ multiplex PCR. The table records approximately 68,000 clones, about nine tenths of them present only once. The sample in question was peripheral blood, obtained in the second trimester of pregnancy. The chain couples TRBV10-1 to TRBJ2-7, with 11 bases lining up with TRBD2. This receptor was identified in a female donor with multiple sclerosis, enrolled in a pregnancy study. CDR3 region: CASTLAGGVYEQYF. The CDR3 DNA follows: TGCGCCAGCACTCTAGCGGGAGGAGTTTACGAGCAGTACTTC.